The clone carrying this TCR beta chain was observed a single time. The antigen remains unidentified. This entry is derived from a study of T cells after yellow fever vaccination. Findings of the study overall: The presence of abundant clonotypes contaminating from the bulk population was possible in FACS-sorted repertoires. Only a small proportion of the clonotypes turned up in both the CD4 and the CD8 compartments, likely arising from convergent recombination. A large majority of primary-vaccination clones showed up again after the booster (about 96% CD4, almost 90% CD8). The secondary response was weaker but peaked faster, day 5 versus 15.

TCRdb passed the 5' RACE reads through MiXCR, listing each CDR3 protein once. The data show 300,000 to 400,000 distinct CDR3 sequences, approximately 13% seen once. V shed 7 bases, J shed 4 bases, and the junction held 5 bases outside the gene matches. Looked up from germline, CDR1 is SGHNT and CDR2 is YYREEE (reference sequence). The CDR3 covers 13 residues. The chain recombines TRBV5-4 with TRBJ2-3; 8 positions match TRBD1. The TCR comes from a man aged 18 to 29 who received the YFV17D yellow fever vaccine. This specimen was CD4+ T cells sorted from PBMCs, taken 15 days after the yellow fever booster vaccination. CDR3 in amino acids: CASAQGVPDTQYF. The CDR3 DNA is TGTGCCAGCGCACAGGGGGTTCCAGATACGCAGTATTTT.